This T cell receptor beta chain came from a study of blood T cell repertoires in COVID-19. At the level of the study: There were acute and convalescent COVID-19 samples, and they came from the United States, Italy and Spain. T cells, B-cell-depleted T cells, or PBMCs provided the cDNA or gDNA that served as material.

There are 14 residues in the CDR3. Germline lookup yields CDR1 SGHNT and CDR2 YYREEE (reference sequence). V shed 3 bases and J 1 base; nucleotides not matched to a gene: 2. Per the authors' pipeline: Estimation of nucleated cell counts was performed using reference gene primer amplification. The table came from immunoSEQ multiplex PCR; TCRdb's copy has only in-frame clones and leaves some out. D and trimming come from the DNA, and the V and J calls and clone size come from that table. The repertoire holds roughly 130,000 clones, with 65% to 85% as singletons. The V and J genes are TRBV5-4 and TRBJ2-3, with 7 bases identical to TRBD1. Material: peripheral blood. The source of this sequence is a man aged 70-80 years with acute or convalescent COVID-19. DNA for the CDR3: TGTGCCAGCAGCTCTACAGGGGGCACAGATACGCAGTATTTT. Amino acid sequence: CASSSTGGTDTQYF.